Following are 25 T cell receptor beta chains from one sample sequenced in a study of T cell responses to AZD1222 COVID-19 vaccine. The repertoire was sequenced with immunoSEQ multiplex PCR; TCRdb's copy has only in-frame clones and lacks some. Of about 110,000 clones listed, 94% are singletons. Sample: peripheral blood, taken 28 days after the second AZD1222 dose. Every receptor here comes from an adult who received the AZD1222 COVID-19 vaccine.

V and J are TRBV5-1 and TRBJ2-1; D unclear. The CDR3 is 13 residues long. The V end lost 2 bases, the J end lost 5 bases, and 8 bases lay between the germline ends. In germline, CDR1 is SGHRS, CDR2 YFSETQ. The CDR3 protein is CASSFVPHNEQFF. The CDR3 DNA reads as TGCGCCAGCAGCTTCGTCCCGCACAATGAGCAGTTCTTC.

In nucleotides, the CDR3 is TGTGCCAGCAGTTTATCGGGGCAGGTGGGTGGCTACACCTTC. It translates to CASSLSGQVGGYTF. The chain uses TRBV27 and TRBJ1-2; weak D call: TRBD1 (5 bases). Germline CDR1 is MNHEY and CDR2 is SMNVEV (reference sequence). The CDR3 covers 14 residues. Trimming pared 0 bases from V and 7 bases from J, leaving 12 bases between.

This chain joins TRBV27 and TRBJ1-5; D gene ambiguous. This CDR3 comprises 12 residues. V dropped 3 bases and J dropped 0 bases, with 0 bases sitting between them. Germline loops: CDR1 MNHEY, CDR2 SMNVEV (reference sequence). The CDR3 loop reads CASSFSNQPQHF. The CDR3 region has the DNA TGTGCCAGCAGTTTTAGCAATCAGCCCCAGCATTTT.

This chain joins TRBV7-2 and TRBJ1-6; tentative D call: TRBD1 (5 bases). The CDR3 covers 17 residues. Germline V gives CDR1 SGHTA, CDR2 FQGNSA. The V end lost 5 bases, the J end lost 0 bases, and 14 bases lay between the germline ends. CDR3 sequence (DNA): TGTGCCAGCAGCAGGGACTTTCCGAGCTCCTATAATTCACCCCTCCACTTT. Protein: CASSRDFPSSYNSPLHF.

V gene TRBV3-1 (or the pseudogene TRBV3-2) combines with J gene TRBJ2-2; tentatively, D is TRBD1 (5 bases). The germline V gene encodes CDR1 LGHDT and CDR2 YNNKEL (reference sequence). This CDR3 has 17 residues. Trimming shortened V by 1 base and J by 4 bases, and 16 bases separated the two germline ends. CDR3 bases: TGTGCCAGCAGCCAAGGATTTTCCCAGGGCCCCACCGGGGAGCTGTTTTTT. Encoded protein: CASSQGFSQGPTGELFF.

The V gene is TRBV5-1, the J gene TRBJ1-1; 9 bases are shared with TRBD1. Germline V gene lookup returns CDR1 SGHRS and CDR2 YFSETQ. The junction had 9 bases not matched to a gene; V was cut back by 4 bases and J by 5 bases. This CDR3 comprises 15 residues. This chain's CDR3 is CASSGEDRGETEAFF. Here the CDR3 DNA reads TGCGCCAGCAGCGGGGAGGACAGGGGAGAAACTGAAGCTTTCTTT.

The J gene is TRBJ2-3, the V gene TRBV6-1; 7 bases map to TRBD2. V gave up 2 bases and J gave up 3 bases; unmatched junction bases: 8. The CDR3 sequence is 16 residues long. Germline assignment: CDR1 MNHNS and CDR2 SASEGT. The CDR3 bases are TGTGCCAGCAGTGAACGGGCGGGAGCGGTGACAGATACGCAGTATTTT. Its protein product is CASSERAGAVTDTQYF.

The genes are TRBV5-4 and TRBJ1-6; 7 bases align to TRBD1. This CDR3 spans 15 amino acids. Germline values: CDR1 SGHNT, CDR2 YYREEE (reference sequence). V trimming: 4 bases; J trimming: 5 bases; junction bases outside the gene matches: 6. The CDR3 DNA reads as TGTGCCAGCAGCCCTTTCGACAGGGATAATTCACCCCTCCACTTT. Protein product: CASSPFDRDNSPLHF.

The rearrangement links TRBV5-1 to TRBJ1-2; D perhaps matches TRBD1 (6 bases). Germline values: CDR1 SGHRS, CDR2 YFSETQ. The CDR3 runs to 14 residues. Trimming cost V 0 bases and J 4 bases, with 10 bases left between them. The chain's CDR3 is CASSLEGVVYGYTF. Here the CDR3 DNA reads TGCGCCAGCAGCTTGGAGGGGGTGGTCTATGGCTACACCTTC.

In DNA, the CDR3 is TGTGCCAGCAAAGGACGGAACGGGGATACTGAAGCTTTCTTT. This sequence encodes CASKGRNGDTEAFF. V gene TRBV5-4 combines with J gene TRBJ1-1; no firm D call. V dropped 6 bases and J dropped 5 bases, with 17 bases sitting between them. Germline V gives CDR1 SGHNT, CDR2 YYREEE (reference sequence). The CDR3 length is 14 residues.

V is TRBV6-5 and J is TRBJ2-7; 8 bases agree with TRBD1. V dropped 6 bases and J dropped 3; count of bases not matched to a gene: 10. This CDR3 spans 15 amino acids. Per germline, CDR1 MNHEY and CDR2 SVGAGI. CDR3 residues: CASRAGTGDNYEQYF. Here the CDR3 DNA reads TGTGCCAGCAGGGCCGGGACAGGAGACAACTACGAGCAGTACTTC.

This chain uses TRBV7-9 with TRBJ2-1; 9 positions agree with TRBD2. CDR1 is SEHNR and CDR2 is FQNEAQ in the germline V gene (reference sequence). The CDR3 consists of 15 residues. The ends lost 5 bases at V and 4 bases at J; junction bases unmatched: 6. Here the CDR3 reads CASSISGGLYNEQFF. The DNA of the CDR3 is TGTGCCAGCAGCATTAGCGGGGGCCTTTACAATGAGCAGTTCTTC.

The CDR3 region has the DNA TGTGCCACTTCAGTAGGACTAGCGGGAACAGATACGCAGTATTTT. Amino acid sequence: CATSVGLAGTDTQYF. This sequence joins TRBV19 and TRBJ2-3; 12 nucleotides match TRBD2. Germline trimming cut 10 bases from V and 3 bases from J; bases unmatched to any gene: 8. This CDR3 region has 15 residues. Germline V lookup: CDR1 LNHDA, CDR2 SQIVND (reference sequence). The full variable domain, completed using reference TRBV19 and TRBJ2-3, is DGGITQSPKYLFRKEGQNVTLSCEQNLNHDAMYWYRQDPGQGLRLIYYSQIVNDFQKGDIAEGYSVSREKKESFPLTVTSAQKNPTAFYLCATSVGLAGTDTQYFGPGTRLTVL.

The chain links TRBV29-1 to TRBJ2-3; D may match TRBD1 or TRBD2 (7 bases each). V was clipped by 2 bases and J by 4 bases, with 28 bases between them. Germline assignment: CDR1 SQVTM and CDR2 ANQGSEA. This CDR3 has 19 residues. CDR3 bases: TGCAGCGTTGAATCAGGGGGGGGCGGTACCTATCAAGTGTCAGATACGCAGTATTTT. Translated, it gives CSVESGGGGTYQVSDTQYF.

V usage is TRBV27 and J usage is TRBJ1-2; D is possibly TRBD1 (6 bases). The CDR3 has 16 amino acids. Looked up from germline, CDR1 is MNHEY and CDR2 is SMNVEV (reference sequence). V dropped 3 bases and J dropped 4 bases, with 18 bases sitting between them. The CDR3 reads CASSFNGWGLPYGYTF. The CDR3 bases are TGTGCCAGCAGTTTTAATGGTTGGGGGCTACCCTATGGCTACACCTTC.

For the CDR3, the DNA is TGTGCCAGTAGTCGGAGGGGTTCTGAAGCTTTCTTT. This gives the protein CASSRRGSEAFF. This sequence joins TRBV19 and TRBJ1-1, with D perhaps matching TRBD1 (5 bases). Germline assignment: CDR1 LNHDA and CDR2 SQIVND (reference sequence). The CDR3 contains 12 residues. The V end lost 5 bases, the J end lost 6 bases, and 10 bases lay between the germline ends.

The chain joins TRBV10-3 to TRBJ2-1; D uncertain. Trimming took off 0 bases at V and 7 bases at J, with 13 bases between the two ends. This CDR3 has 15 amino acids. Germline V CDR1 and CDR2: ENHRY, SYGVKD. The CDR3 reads CAISESRTAWNEQFF. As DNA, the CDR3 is TGTGCCATCAGTGAGTCGCGGACGGCGTGGAATGAGCAGTTCTTC.

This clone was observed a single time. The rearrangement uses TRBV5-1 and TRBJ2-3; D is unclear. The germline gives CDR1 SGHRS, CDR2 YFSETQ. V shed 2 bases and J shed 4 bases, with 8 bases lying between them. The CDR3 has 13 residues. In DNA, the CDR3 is TGCGCCAGCAGCTTATCGTTCCCAGATACGCAGTATTTT. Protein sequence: CASSLSFPDTQYF.

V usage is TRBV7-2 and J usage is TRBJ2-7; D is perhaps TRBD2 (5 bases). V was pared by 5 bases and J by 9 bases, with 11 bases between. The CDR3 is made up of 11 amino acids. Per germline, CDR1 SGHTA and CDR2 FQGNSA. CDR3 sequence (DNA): TGTGCCAGCAGCCGAGAGCGGCGGCAGTACTTC. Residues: CASSRERRQYF.

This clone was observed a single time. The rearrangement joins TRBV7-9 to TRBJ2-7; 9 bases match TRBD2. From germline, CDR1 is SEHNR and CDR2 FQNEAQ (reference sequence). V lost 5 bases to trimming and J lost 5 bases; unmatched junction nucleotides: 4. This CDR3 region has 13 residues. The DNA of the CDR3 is TGTGCCAGCAGCACCGGGACTAGCAACGAGCAGTACTTC. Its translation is CASSTGTSNEQYF.

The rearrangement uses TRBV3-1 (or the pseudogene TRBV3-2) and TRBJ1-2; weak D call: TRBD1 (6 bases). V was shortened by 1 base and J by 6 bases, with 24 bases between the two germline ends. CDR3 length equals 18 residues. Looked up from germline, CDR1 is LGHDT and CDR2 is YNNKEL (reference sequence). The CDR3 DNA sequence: TGTGCCAGCAGCCAAGGGAAGCTTGGTAGAGGGGGGAGGGATGGCTACACCTTC. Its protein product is CASSQGKLGRGGRDGYTF.

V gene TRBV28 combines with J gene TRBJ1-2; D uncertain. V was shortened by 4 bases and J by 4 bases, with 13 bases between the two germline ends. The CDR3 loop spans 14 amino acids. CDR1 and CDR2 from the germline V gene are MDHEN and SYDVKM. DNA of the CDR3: TGTGCCAGCAGTTCCTATGGGCCCACCTATGGCTACACCTTC. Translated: CASSSYGPTYGYTF.

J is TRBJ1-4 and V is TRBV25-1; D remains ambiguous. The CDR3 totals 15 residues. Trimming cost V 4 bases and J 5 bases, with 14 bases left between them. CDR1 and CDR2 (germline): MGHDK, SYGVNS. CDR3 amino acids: CASSAGGGLNEKLFF. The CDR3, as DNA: TGTGCCAGCAGTGCCGGCGGAGGTCTCAATGAAAAACTGTTTTTT.

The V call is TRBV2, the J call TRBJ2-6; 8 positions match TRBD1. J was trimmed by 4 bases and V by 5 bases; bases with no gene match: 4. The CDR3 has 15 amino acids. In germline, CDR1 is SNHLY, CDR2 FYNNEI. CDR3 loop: CASSRTGPGANVLTF. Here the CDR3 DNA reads TGTGCCAGCAGTAGGACAGGGCCCGGGGCCAACGTCCTGACTTTC.

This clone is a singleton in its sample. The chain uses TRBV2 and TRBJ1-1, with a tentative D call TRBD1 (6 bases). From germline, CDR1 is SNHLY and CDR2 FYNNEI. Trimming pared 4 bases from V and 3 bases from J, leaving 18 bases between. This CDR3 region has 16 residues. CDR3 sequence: CASSGTITGIDTEAFF. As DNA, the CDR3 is TGTGCCAGCAGTGGGACCATAACAGGGATTGACACTGAAGCTTTCTTT.